This T cell receptor (beta chain) was observed in a study of identical twins (dated by TCRdb to 2015 to 2016). In the study overall: To test whether fetal clonotypes persist, the study used deep sequencing on TCR alpha and beta repertoires from monozygotic twins, unrelated adults of various ages, and cord blood. To rule out contamination, replicate twin experiments were performed at different times with different library preparation protocols.

The library was obtained by 5' RACE. The run used an Illumina HiSeq 2000. A universal primer binding site was added through template switching, and the final cDNA carried a unique molecular identifier so that TCR cDNA molecules could be counted accurately. Specific primers in the conserved constant-segment region were used to synthesize first-strand cDNA for TCR alpha and beta chains. Each cDNA library was double barcoded, with a SMART-Mk sample barcode plus Illumina barcodes, to control for contamination. Two successive PCR steps introduced TruSeq adapter sequences along with Illumina sample barcodes. TCR alpha and beta cDNA libraries were sequenced on the Illumina HiSeq platform with custom primers. The paper's data handling went like this. Unique molecular identifiers were extracted from raw reads with MiGEC, and CDR3 positions were determined with MiXCR. For each individual, recombination models were inferred using an EM algorithm with the repgenHMM and IGoR tools. The tcR package in R was used for shared clonotype analysis, with sharing normalized by the product of cloneset sizes. To study raw recombination free of thymic and clonal selection effects, out-of-frame nonproductive sequences were analyzed. TCRdb applied fastp at Q25 and MiXCR to the public reads, then kept only in-frame beta chains. Rows are combined by CDR3 protein, so each entry shows the most common genes and DNA. TCRdb, not the authors, supplied the V and J calls. The sample contains 690,000 or so distinct CDR3 sequences, about 9.4% of them found a single time. Jointly, the top ten make up 0.75% to 1% of the sample.

Taken from cysteine to phenylalanine, the CDR3 has 12 residues. Only CDR3 DNA remains: 36 bases, in frame from the first base. Between the V and J ends, shortened by 8 bases and 8 bases respectively, the junction contains 18 bases. As encoded in the germline V gene, CDR1 is SQVTM while CDR2 is ANQGSEA. In regard to this clonotype: Its cognate antigen has yet to be identified. Base qualities are not recorded, but no much larger clone differs from it by a single base.

Points the paper makes about the study in general: Fewer insertions were carried by abundant cord blood beta clonotypes; a weaker similar trend was observed in young adult naive repertoires, while no such trend was observed in memory repertoires. Because the same donors could not be followed over many years, conclusions were based on cross-sectional statistical analysis. Compared with coincidental sharing between unrelated individuals, out-of-frame TCR alpha sequences shared between twins had an excess of sequences with low generation probability. Excess twin sharing in beta out-of-frame sequences was weaker because fewer shared sequences lowered the signal-to-noise ratio. In monozygotic twins, recombination models systematically underestimated out-of-frame TCR alpha sharing, but the models matched the sharing seen between unrelated individuals. Invariant T cells such as MAIT and iNKT could partly confound zero-insertion analyses, though diverse VJ usage argued against this for most clonotypes.

Every donor was a healthy Caucasian. The twin cohort consisted of three pairs of female monozygotic twins, all aged roughly 18 to 29 years. The RNA used for TCR libraries was isolated from peripheral blood mononuclear cells. This sample was also put to use in a study of yellow fever vaccine responses in identical twins. As that second paper reports: According to the authors, in identical twins the way T cells responded to vaccination appeared partly convergent and partly personalized. Focusing on identical twins, the study followed the T cell clones that responded to the vaccine, and did so with precision.

This clonotype was sampled from a young woman in good health. Material: PBMCs. This chain is built from TRBV29-1 and TRBJ1-2; possibly the D gene is TRBD1, per 6 matching bases. The DNA sequence is TGCAGCTTTGTGAAGACAGGAGGCGGCTACACCTTC. This translates into CSFVKTGGGYTF.